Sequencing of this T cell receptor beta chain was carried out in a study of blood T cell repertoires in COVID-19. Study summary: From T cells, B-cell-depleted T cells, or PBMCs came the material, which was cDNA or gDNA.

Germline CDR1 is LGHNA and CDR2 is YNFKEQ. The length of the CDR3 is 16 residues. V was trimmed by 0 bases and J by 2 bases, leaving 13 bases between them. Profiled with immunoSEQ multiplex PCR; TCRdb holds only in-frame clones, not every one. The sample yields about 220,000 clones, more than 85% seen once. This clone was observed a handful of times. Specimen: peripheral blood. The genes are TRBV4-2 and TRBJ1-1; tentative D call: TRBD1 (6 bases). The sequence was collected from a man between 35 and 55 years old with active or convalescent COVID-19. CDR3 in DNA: TGTGCCAGCAGCCAAGATATGAACAGGGAAAACACTGAAGCTTTCTTT. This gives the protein CASSQDMNRENTEAFF.